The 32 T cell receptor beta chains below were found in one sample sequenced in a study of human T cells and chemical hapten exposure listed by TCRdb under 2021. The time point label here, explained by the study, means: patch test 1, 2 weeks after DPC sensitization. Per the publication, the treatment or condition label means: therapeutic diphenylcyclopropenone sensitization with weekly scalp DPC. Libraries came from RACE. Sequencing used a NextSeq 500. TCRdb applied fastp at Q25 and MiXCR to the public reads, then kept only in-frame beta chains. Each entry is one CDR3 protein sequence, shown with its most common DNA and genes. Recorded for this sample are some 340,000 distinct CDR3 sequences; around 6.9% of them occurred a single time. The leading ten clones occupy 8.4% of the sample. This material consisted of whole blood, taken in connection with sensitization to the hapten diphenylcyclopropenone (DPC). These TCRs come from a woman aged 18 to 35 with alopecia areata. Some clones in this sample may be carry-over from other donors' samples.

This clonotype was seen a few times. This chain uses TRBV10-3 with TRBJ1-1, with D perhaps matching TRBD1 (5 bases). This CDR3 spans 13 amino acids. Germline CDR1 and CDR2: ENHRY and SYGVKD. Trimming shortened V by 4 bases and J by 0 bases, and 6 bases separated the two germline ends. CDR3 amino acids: CAISVGLNTEAFF. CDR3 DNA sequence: TGTGCCATCAGTGTGGGGCTGAACACTGAAGCTTTCTTT.

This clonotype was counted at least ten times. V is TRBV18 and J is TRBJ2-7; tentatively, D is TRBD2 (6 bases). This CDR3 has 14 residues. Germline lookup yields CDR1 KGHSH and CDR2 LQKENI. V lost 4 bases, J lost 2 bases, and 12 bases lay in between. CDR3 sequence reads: CASSQEAGPYEQYF. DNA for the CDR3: TGTGCCAGCTCACAAGAGGCGGGACCCTACGAGCAGTACTTC.

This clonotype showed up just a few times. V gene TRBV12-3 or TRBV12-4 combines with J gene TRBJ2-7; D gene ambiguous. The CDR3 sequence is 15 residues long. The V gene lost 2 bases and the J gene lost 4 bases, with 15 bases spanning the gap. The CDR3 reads CASSLRDSPVYEQYF. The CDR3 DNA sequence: TGTGCCAGCAGTTTAAGGGATAGCCCAGTTTACGAGCAGTACTTC.

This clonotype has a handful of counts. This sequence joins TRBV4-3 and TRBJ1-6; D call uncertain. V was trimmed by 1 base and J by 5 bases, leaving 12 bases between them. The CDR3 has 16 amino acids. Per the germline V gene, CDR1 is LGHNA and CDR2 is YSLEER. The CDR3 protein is CASSQALTGDNSPLHF. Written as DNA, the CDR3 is TGCGCCAGCAGCCAAGCGTTGACCGGGGATAATTCACCCCTCCACTTT.

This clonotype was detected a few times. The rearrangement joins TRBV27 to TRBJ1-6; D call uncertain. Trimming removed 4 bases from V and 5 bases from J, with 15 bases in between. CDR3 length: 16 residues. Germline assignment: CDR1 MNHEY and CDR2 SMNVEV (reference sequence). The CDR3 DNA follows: TGTGCCAGCAGTTCCATCGAGTTTGGGAATAATTCACCCCTCCACTTT. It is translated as CASSSIEFGNNSPLHF.

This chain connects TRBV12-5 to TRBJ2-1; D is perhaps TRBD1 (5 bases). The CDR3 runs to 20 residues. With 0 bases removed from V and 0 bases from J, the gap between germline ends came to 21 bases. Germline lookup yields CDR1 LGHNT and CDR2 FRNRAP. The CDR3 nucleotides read TGTGCTAGTGGTTTGGTACAGACCTTGGGGCAGCAAGCCTCCTACAATGAGCAGTTCTTC. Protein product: CASGLVQTLGQQASYNEQFF.

As DNA, the CDR3 is TGTGCCAGCAGCCGGACCGGGACAGGGGACACTGAAGCTTTCTTT. Its protein is CASSRTGTGDTEAFF. The V gene is TRBV4-2, the J gene TRBJ1-1, with 10 bases aligning to TRBD1. The CDR3 is made up of 15 amino acids. V lost 4 bases, J lost 3 bases, and 5 bases stayed unmatched. Per the germline V gene, CDR1 is LGHNA and CDR2 is YNFKEQ.

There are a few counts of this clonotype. The CDR3 region is CASSKRVTGAQWGYTF. CDR3 in DNA: TGTGCCAGCAGCAAAAGGGTAACAGGGGCCCAATGGGGCTACACCTTC. V and J are TRBV21-1 and TRBJ1-2; the table's D call, TRBD1, has no DNA check behind it. TRBV21-1 is a documented pseudogene. CDR3 length: 16 residues.

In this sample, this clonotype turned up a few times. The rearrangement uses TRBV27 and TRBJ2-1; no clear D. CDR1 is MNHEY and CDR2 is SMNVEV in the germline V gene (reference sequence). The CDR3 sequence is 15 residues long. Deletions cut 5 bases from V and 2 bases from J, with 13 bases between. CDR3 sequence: CASSPENYPYNEQFF. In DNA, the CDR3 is TGTGCCAGCAGTCCCGAAAATTACCCCTACAATGAGCAGTTCTTC.

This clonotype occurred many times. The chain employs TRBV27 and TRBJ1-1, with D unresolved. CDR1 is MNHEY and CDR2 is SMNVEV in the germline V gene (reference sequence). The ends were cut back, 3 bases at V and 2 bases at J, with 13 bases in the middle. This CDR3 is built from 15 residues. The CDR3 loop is CASSFNRAANTEAFF. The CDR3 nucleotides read TGTGCCAGCAGTTTTAATAGGGCAGCCAACACTGAAGCTTTCTTT.

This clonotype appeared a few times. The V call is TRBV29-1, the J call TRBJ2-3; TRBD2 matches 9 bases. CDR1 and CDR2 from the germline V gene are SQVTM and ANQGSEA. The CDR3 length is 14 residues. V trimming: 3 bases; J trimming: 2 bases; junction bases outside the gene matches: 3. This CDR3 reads CSVERGGYTDTQYF. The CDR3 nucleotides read TGCAGCGTTGAGCGGGGGGGGTACACAGATACGCAGTATTTT.

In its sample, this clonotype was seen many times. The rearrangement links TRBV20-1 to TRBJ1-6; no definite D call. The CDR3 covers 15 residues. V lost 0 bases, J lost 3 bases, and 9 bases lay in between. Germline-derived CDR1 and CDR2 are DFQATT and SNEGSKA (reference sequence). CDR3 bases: TGCAGTGCTAGAGATCGTGGCGTCTATAATTCACCCCTCCACTTT. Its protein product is CSARDRGVYNSPLHF.

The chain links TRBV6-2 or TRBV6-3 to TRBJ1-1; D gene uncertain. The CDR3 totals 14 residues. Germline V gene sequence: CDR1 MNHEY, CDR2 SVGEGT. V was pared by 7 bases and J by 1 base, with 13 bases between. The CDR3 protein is CASTLLAANTEAFF. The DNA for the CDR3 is TGTGCCAGCACCTTGCTGGCAGCGAACACTGAAGCTTTCTTT.

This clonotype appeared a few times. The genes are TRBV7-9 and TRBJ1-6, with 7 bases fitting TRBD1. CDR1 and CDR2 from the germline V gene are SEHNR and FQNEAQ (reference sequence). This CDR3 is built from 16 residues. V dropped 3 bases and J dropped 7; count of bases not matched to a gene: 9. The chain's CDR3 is CASSFQIATGNSPLHF. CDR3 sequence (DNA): TGTGCCAGCAGCTTCCAAATCGCGACAGGGAATTCACCCCTCCACTTT.

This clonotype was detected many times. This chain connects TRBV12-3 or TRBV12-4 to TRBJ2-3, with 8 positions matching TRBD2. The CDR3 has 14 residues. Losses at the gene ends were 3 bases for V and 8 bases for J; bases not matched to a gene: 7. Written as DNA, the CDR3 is TGTGCCAGCAGTTTCGGCCTAGCGGGTGCTACGCAGTATTTT. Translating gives CASSFGLAGATQYF.

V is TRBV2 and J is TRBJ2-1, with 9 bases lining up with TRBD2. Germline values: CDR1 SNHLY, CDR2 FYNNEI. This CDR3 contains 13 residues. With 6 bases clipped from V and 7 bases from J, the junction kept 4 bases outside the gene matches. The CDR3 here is CASRGTSRNEQFF. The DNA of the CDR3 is TGTGCCAGCAGAGGGACTAGCCGAAATGAGCAGTTCTTC.

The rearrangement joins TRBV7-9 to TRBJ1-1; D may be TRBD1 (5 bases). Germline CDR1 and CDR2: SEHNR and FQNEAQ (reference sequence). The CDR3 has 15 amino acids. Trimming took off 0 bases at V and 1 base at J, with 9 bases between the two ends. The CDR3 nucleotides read TGTGCCAGCAGCTTAGCGCAGGGAAGGAACACTGAAGCTTTCTTT. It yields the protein CASSLAQGRNTEAFF.

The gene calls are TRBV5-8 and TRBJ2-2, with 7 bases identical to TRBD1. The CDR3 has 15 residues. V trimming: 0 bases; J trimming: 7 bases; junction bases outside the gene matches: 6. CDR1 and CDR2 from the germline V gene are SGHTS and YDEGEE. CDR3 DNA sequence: TGTGCCAGCAGCTTGGGAAGGGGGCTCGGCGGGGAGCTGTTTTTT. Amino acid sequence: CASSLGRGLGGELFF.

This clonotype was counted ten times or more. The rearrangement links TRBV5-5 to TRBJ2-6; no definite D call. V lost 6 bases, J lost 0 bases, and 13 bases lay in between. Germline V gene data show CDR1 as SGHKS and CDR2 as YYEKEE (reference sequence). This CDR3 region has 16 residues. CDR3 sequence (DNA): TGTGCCAGCACCCTTGTTACGAGCTCTGGGGCCAACGTCCTGACTTTC. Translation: CASTLVTSSGANVLTF.

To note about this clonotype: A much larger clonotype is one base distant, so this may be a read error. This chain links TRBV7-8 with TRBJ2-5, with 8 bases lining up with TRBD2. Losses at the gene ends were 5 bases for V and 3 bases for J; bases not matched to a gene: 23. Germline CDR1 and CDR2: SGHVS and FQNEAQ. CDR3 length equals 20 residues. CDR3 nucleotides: TGTGCCAGCAGCCCATACCGACTAGCGAGGGGACCGATAAAAAAAGAGACCCAGTACTTC. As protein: CASSPYRLARGPIKKETQYF. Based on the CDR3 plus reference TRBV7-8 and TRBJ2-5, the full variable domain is GAGVSQSPRYKVAKRGQDVALRCDPISGHVSLFWYQQALGQGPEFLTYFQNEAQLDKSGLPSDRFFAERPEGSVSTLKIQRTQQEDSAVYLCASSPYRLARGPIKKETQYFGPGTRLLVL.

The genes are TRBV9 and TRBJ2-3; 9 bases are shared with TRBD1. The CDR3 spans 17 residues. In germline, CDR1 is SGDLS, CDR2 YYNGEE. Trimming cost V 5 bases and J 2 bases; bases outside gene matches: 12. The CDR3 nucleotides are TGTGCCAGCAGTCAAACAGGGGGCCCCTCCAACACAGATACGCAGTATTTT. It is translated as CASSQTGGPSNTDTQYF.

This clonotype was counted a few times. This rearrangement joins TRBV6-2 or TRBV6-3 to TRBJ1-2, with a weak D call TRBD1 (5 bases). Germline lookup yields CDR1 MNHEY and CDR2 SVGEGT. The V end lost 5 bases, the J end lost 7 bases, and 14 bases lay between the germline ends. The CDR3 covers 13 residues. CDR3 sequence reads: CASSKGLNPGYTF. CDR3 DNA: TGTGCCAGCAGTAAGGGACTCAACCCTGGCTACACCTTC.

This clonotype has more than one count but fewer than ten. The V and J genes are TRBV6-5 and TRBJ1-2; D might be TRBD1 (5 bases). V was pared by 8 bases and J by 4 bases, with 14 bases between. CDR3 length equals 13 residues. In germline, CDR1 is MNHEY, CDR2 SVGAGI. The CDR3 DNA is TGTGCCAGCTCCAGGGACCGGAGCTATGGCTACACCTTC. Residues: CASSRDRSYGYTF.

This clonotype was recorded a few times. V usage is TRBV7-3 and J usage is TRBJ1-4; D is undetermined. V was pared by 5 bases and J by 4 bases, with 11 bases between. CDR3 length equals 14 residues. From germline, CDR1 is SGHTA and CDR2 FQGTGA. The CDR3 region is CASSLLRSNEKLFF. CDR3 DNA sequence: TGTGCCAGCAGCCTCCTGAGGAGTAATGAAAAACTGTTTTTT. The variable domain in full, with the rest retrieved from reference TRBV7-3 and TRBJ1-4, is GAGVSQTPSNKVTEKGKYVELRCDPISGHTALYWYRQSLGQGPEFLIYFQGTGAADDSGLPNDRFFAVRPEGSVSTLKIQRTERGDSAVYLCASSLLRSNEKLFFGSGTQLSVL.

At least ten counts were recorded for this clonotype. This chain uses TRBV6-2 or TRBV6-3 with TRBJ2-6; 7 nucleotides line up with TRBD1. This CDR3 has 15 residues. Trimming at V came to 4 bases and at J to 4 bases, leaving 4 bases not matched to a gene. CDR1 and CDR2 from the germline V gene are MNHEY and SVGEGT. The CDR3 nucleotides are TGTGCCAGCAGTTCAGAGGGGGCAGGGGCCAACGTCCTGACTTTC. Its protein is CASSSEGAGANVLTF.

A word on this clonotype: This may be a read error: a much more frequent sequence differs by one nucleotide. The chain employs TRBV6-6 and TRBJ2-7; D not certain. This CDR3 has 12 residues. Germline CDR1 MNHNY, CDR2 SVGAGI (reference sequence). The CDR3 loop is CASSSMTYELYF. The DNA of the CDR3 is TGTGCCAGCAGTTCTATGACCTACGAGCTGTACTTC.

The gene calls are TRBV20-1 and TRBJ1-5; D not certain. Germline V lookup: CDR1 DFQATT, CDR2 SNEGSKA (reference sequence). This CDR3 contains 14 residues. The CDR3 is CTTLGADLNQPQHF. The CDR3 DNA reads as TGCACTACCCTCGGAGCCGACCTAAATCAGCCCCAGCATTTT.

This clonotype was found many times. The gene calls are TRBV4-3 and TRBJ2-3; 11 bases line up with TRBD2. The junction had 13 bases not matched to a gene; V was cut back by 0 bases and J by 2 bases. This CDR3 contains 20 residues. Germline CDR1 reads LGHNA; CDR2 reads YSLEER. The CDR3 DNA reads TGCGCCAGCAGCCAAGAATCGGTGGGGCTAGCGGGGGGACTCACAGATACGCAGTATTTT. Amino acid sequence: CASSQESVGLAGGLTDTQYF.

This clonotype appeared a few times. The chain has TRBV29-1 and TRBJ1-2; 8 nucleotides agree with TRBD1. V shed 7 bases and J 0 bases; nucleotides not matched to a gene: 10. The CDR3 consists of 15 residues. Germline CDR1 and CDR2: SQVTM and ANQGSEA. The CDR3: CSAFSTGDPNYGYTF. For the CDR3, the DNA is TGCAGCGCTTTCTCGACAGGGGATCCTAACTATGGCTACACCTTC.

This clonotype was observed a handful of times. CDR3 coding DNA: TGTGCCAGCAGTATCCGACAGGGGGTCGCGACGGATACGCAGTATTTT. Its translation is CASSIRQGVATDTQYF. The genes are TRBV27 and TRBJ2-3, with 9 bases identical to TRBD1. Per germline, CDR1 MNHEY and CDR2 SMNVEV (reference sequence). The J segment lost 6 bases and the V segment lost 5 bases, leaving 12 bases of the junction unmatched. The CDR3 is 16 amino acids.

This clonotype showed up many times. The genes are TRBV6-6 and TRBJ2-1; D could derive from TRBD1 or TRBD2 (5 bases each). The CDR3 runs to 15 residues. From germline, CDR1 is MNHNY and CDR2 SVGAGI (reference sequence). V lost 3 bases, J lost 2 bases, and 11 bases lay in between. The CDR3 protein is CASSYNGGTYNEQFF. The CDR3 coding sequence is TGTGCCAGCAGTTATAATGGGGGAACCTACAATGAGCAGTTCTTC.

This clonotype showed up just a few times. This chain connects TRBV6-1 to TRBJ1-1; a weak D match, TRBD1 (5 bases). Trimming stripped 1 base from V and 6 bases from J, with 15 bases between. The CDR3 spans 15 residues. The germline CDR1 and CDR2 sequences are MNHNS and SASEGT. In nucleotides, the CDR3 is TGTGCCAGCAGTGAAGACGGGGGTCAAGCCGCTGAAGCTTTCTTT. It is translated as CASSEDGGQAAEAFF.